These T cell receptor beta chains were read from a single sample in a study of T cell repertoires in cytomegalovirus infection. TCRdb re-called the reads with MiXCR, one entry per CDR3 protein. Of 800,000 to 950,000 distinct CDR3 sequences listed, 30% to 35% are singletons. These receptors lack a known antigen. This sample comprised cultured CD8+ T cells from PBMCs, obtained from culture after CMV antigen stimulation. Every receptor here comes from a human donor in good health (CMV status not recorded). Some clones in this sample may be carry-over from other donors' samples. The CDR3 runs from the conserved cysteine through the conserved F or W. D genes are given only for firm matches. The size field is filled for only some rows; it gives once, few, many or a size class.

v_gene	d_gene	abundance	j_gene	CDR3aa	CDR3nt
TRBV7-9	TRBD1	-	TRBJ2-2	CASRTTGGENTGEPFF	TGTGCCAGCCGAACGACAGGGGGCGAAAACACCGGGGAGCCGTTTTTT
TRBV7-4	-	-	TRBJ1-2	CASSSGSWGYYGYTF	TGTGCCAGCAGCTCGGGTTCTTGGGGATATTATGGCTACACCTTC
TRBV19	TRBD1	-	TRBJ1-2	CASTAGTGYYGYTF	TGTGCCAGTACCGCCGGGACAGGGTACTATGGCTACACCTTC
TRBV9	TRBD1	-	TRBJ2-2	CASSVVGGVTGELFF	TGTGCCAGCAGCGTAGTAGGGGGCGTCACCGGGGAGCTGTTTTTT
TRBV12-3/TRBV12-4	TRBD2	many	TRBJ2-3	CASSFIAGGVPDTQYF	TGTGCCAGCAGCTTCATTGCCGGGGGGGTTCCAGATACGCAGTATTTT
TRBV12-3/TRBV12-4	-	few	TRBJ1-1	CATSRGATEAFF	TGTGCCACCAGTCGGGGGGCCACTGAAGCTTTCTTT
TRBV12-5	-	-	TRBJ2-3	CASGFGAESSTDTQYF	TGTGCTAGTGGTTTTGGGGCAGAATCTAGCACAGATACGCAGTATTTT
TRBV7-6	-	many	TRBJ2-3	CASSSPMGLSTDTQYF	TGTGCCAGCAGCTCCCCCATGGGGCTTAGCACAGATACGCAGTATTTT
TRBV7-3	-	-	TRBJ1-2	CASSLGGEKIYTF	TGTGCCAGCAGCTTAGGGGGAGAGAAAATCTACACCTTC
TRBV6-6	TRBD2	-	TRBJ2-1	CASSYSILAGQDEQFF	TGTGCCAGCAGTTACTCGATCCTAGCGGGGCAGGATGAGCAGTTCTTC
TRBV20-1	TRBD1	-	TRBJ2-2	CSASPRDRGLTGELFF	TGCAGTGCTTCCCCCCGGGACAGGGGCTTAACCGGGGAGCTGTTTTTT
TRBV7-9	TRBD1	few	TRBJ2-1	CASSHGQVPFF	TGTGCCAGCAGCCATGGACAGGTCCCGTTCTTC
TRBV27	-	few	TRBJ1-5	CASSFSHSNQPQHF	TGTGCCAGCAGTTTTTCTCATAGCAATCAGCCCCAGCATTTT
TRBV6-6	-	-	TRBJ2-3	CTSSYPGTGPPNAQYF	TGTACCAGCAGTTACCCGGGGACGGGGCCTCCGAATGCGCAGTATTTT
TRBV20-1	-	once	TRBJ1-2	CSATPLDKNYGYTF	TGCAGTGCTACGCCCTTAGACAAGAACTATGGCTACACCTTC
TRBV28	-	few	TRBJ1-2	CASSLEGFGYTF	TGTGCCAGCAGTTTAGAGGGTTTTGGCTACACCTTC
TRBV7-9	TRBD2	-	TRBJ2-3	CASSPTSGGRQSTDTQYF	TGTGCCAGCAGCCCGACTAGCGGGGGACGTCAATCTACAGATACGCAGTATTTT
TRBV27	TRBD1	-	TRBJ1-6	CASSSGQPYRGYNSPLHF	TGTGCCAGCTCCTCCGGTCAGCCCTACAGGGGTTATAATTCACCCCTCCACTTT
TRBV19	-	-	TRBJ1-2	CASSIGGGRYYGYTF	TGTGCCAGTAGTATAGGAGGGGGACGGTACTATGGCTACACCTTC
TRBV7-6	-	few	TRBJ2-3	CASSSRRTADTQYF	TGTGCCAGCAGCTCGCGCCGGACCGCGGATACGCAGTATTTT
TRBV12-5	TRBD2	-	TRBJ2-2	CASELAGGNTGELFF	TGTGCTAGTGAACTAGCGGGGGGTAACACCGGGGAGCTGTTTTTT
TRBV7-6	TRBD1	many	TRBJ2-6	CASSLGRTGSSGANVLTF	TGTGCCAGCAGCTTAGGGAGGACAGGAAGCTCTGGGGCCAACGTCCTGACTTTC
TRBV2	TRBD1	-	TRBJ1-2	CASRQGRGFDF	TGTGCCAGCCGACAGGGAAGGGGTTTCGATTTC
TRBV7-2	-	many	TRBJ1-2	CASPLEGNYGYTF	TGTGCCAGCCCCCTCGAGGGTAACTATGGCTACACCTTC
TRBV28	-	few	TRBJ2-3	CASSLRRDLNGDTQYF	TGTGCCAGCAGTTTAAGGAGGGATCTTAATGGTGATACGCAGTATTTT
TRBV27	-	-	TRBJ1-4	CASTELSGAHGTNEKLFF	TGTGCCAGCACCGAACTTTCAGGGGCGCACGGAACTAATGAAAAACTGTTTTTT
TRBV6-1	-	few	TRBJ2-1	CASSYRDSRNEQFF	TGTGCCAGCAGTTATAGGGATTCTAGGAATGAGCAGTTCTTC
TRBV5-1	-	-	TRBJ1-2	CASSLPREPYGYTF	TGCGCCAGCAGCTTGCCCAGGGAGCCCTATGGCTACACCTTC
TRBV6-6	TRBD2	-	TRBJ2-3	CASTIAGSTDTQYF	TGTGCCAGCACCATAGCGGGGAGCACAGATACGCAGTATTTT
TRBV7-6	TRBD1	many	TRBJ1-4	CASSSQQGVTNEKLFF	TGTGCCAGCAGCTCCCAACAGGGGGTTACTAATGAAAAACTGTTTTTT
TRBV7-9	TRBD1	-	TRBJ1-1	CASSPRQGARLRDTEAFF	TGTGCCAGCAGCCCTAGACAGGGGGCGCGACTGCGTGACACTGAAGCTTTCTTT
TRBV7-3	TRBD1	many	TRBJ1-1	CASSPLRGGRAEAFF	TGTGCCAGCAGCCCTCTCAGGGGGGGGAGGGCTGAAGCTTTCTTT
TRBV19	TRBD2	few	TRBJ2-2	CASTLTSGGYIGELFF	TGTGCCAGTACCCTGACTAGCGGGGGGTATATTGGGGAGCTGTTTTTT